This T cell receptor beta chain was sequenced in a study of shared clonotypes between healthy human individuals. Measured with immunoSEQ multiplex PCR; TCRdb has only the in-frame clones, and not every one. The sample gives under 2,000,000 clones, approximately 94% of which show up once; 0.9% to 1.5% is in the top ten. Germline CDR1 reads MNHEY; CDR2 reads SVGAGI. V lost 0 bases and J 5 bases, leaving 6 bases between the germline ends. This CDR3 is built from 13 residues. Naive CD8 cells were CD45RO-negative, positively selected for CCR7, excluding terminally differentiated effector memory CD45RA+ cells.

This rearrangement joins TRBV6-5 to TRBJ2-3; D uncertain. Sequencing was done on a sample of naive CD8+ T cells sorted from blood. The clonotype comes from a young man in good health. This CDR3 reads CASSYSPVDTQYF. DNA of the CDR3: TGTGCCAGCAGTTACTCCCCTGTAGATACGCAGTATTTT.